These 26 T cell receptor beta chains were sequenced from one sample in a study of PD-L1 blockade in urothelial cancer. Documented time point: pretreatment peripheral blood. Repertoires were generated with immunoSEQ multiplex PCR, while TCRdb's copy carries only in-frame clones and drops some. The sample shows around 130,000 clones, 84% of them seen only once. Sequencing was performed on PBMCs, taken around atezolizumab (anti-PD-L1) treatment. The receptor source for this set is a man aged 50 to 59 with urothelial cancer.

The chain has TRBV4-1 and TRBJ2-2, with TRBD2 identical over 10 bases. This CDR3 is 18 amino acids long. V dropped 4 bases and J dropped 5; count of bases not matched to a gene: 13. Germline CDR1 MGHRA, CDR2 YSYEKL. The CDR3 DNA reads TGCGCCAGCAGCCCGACTGGCCTAGCGGGAGTGGGGACCGGGGAGCTGTTTTTT. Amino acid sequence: CASSPTGLAGVGTGELFF.

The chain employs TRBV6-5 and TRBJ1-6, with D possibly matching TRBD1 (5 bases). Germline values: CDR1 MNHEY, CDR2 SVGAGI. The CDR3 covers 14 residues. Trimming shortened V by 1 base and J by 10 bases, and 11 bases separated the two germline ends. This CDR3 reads CASSYFRGDSPLHF. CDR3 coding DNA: TGTGCCAGCAGTTACTTTCGGGGGGACTCACCCCTCCACTTT.

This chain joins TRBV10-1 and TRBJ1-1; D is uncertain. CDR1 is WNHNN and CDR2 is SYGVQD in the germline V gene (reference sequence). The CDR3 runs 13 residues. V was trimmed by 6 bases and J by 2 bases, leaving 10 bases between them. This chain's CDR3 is CASRERENTEAFF. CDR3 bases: TGCGCCAGCAGAGAGAGAGAAAACACTGAAGCTTTCTTT.

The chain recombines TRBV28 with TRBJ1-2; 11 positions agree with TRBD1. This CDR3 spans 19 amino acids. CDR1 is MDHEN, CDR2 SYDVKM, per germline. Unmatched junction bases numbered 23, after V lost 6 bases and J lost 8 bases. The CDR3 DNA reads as TGTGCCAGCAGGGACCGGGACAGGGGGAAGCACTCGAAATTAAAAGGCTACACCTTC. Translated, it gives CASRDRDRGKHSKLKGYTF.

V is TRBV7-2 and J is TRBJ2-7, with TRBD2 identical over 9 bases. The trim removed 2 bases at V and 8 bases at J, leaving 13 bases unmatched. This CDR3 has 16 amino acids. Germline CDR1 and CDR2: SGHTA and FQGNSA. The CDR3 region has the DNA TGTGCCAGCAGCTTACTCGCGGGAGGGCGAATTATCAAGCAGTACTTC. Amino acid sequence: CASSLLAGGRIIKQYF.

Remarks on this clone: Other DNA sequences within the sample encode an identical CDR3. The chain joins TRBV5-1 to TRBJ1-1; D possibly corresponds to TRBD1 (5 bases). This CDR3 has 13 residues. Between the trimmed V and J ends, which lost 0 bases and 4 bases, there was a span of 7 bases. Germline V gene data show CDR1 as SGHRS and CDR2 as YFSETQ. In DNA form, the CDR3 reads TGCGCCAGCAGCTTGGTAGGGGCCACTGAAGCTTTCTTT. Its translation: CASSLVGATEAFF.

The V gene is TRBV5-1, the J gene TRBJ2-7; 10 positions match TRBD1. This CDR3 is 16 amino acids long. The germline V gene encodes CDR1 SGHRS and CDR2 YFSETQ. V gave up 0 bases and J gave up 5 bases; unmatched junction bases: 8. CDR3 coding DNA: TGCGCCAGCAGCTTGGGTTCGGGACAGGGGAACCACGAGCAGTACTTC. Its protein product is CASSLGSGQGNHEQYF. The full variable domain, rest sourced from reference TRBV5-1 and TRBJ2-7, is KAGVTQTPRYLIKTRGQQVTLSCSPISGHRSVSWYQQTPGQGLQFLFEYFSETQRNKGNFPGRFSGRQFSNSRSEMNVSTLELGDSALYLCASSLGSGQGNHEQYFGPGTRLTVT.

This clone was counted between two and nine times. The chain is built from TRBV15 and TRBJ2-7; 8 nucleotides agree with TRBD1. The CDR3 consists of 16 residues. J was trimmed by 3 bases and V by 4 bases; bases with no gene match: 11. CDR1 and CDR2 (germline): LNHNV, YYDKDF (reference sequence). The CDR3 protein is CATSTSLTGGNYEQYF. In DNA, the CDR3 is TGTGCCACCAGCACAAGCCTAACAGGGGGTAACTACGAGCAGTACTTC.

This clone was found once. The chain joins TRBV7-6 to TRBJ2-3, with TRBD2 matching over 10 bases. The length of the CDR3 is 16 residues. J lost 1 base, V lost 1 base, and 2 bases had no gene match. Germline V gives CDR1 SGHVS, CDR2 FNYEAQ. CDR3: CASSLVGTSGTDTQYF. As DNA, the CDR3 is TGTGCCAGCAGCTTAGTAGGGACTAGCGGCACAGATACGCAGTATTTT.

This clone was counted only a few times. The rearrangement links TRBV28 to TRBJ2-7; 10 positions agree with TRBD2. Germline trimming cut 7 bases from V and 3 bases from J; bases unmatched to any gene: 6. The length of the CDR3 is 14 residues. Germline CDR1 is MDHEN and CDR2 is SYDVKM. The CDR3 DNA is TGTGCCAGCAAGGGAGCGGGAGGGTACTACGAGCAGTACTTC. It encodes CASKGAGGYYEQYF.

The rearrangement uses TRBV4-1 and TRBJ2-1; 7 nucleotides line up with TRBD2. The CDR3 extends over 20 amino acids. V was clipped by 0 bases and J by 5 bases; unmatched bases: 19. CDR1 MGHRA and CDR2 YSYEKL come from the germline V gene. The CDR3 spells CASSQDLFAKVGLSHNEQFF. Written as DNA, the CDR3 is TGCGCCAGCAGCCAAGACTTGTTCGCGAAGGTGGGACTATCTCACAATGAGCAGTTCTTC.

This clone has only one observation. CDR3 sequence (DNA): TGTGCCAGCAGGCCACTAGCGCCGAAAGAGACCCAGTACTTC. This codes for CASRPLAPKETQYF. The chain employs TRBV27 and TRBJ2-5, with 7 nucleotides matching TRBD2. The CDR3 covers 14 residues. Germline V gives CDR1 MNHEY, CDR2 SMNVEV (reference sequence). J gave up 3 bases and V 6 bases, and 7 bases lay outside the gene matches.

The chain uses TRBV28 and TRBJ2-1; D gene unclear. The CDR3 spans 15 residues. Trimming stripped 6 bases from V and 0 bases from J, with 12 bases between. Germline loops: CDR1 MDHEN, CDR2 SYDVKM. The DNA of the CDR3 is TGTGCCAGCAGCCGGAAGCGAAGCTCCTACAATGAGCAGTTCTTC. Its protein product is CASSRKRSSYNEQFF. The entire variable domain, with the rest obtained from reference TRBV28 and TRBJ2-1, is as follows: DVKVTQSSRYLVKRTGEKVFLECVQDMDHENMFWYRQDPGLGLRLIYFSYDVKMKEKGDIPEGYSVSREKKERFSLILESASTNQTSMYLCASSRKRSSYNEQFFGPGTRLTVL.

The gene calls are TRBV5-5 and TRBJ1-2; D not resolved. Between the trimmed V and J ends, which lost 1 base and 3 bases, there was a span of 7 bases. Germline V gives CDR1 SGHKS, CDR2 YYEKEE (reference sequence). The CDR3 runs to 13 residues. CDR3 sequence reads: CASSLTDDYGYTF. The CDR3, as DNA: TGTGCCAGCAGCTTGACTGATGACTATGGCTACACCTTC.

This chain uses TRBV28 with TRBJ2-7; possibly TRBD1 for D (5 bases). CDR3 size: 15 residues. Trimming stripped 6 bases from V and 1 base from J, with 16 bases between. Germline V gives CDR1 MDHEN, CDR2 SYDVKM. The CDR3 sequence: CASRAARQGSYEQYF. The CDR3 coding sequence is TGTGCCAGCAGGGCAGCTCGGCAGGGTTCCTACGAGCAGTACTTC.

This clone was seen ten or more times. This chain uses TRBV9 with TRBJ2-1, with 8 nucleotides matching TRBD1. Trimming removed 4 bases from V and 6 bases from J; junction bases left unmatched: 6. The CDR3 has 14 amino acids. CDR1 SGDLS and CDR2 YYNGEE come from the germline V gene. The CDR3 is CASSIGQGGNEQFF. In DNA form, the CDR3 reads TGTGCCAGCAGCATCGGACAGGGAGGCAATGAGCAGTTCTTC.

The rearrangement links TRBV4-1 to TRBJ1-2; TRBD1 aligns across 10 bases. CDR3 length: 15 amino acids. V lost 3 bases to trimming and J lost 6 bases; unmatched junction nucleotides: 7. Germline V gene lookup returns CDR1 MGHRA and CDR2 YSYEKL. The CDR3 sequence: CASSQGPGTGDGYTF. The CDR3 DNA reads TGCGCCAGCAGCCAGGGGCCCGGGACAGGGGATGGCTACACCTTC.

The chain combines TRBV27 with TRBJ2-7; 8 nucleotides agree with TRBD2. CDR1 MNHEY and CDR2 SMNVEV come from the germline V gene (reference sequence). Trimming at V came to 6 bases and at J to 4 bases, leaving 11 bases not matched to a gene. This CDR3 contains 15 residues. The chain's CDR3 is CASSQGRGAKYEQYF. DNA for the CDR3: TGTGCCAGCAGCCAGGGGCGGGGGGCGAAATACGAGCAGTACTTC.

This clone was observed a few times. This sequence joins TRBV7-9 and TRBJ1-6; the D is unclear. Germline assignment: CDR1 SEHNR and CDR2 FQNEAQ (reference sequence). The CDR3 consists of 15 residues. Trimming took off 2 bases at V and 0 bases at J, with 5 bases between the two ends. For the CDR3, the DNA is TGTGCCAGCAGCTTACTAAGCTCCTATAATTCACCCCTCCACTTT. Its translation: CASSLLSSYNSPLHF. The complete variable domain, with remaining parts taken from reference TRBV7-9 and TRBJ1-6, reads DTGVSQNPRHKITKRGQNVTFRCDPISEHNRLYWYRQTLGQGPEFLTYFQNEAQLEKSRLLSDRFSAERPKGSFSTLEIQRTEQGDSAMYLCASSLLSSYNSPLHFGNGTRLTVT.

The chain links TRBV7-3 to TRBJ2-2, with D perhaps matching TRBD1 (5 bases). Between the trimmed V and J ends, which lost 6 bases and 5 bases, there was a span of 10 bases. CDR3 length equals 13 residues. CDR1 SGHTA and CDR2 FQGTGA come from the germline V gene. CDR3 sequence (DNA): TGTGCCAGCAGGCAGGGTAAGACCGGGGAGCTGTTTTTT. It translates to CASRQGKTGELFF.

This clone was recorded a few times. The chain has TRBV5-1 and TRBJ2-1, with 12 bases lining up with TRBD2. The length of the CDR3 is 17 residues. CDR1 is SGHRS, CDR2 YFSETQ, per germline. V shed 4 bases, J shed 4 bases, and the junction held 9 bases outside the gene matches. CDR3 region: CASSPGVTSGRYNEQFF. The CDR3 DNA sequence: TGCGCCAGCAGCCCGGGGGTTACTAGCGGGAGGTACAATGAGCAGTTCTTC.

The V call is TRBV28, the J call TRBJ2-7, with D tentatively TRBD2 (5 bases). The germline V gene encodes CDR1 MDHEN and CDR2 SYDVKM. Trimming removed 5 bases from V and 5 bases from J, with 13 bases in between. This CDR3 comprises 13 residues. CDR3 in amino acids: CASSRRGPDEQYF. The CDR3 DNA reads TGTGCCAGCAGTAGGAGAGGGCCCGACGAGCAGTACTTC.

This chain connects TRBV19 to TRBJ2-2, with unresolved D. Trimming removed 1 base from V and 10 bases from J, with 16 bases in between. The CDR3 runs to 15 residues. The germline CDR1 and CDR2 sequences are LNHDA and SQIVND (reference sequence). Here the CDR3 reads CASSIVISPKSELFF. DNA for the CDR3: TGTGCCAGTAGTATAGTAATTAGCCCAAAATCGGAGCTGTTTTTT.

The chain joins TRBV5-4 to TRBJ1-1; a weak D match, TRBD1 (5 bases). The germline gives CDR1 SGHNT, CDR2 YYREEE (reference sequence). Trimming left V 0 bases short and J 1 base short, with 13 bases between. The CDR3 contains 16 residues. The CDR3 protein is CASSLARASQNTEAFF. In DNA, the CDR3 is TGTGCCAGCAGCTTGGCCAGGGCGTCGCAGAACACTGAAGCTTTCTTT.

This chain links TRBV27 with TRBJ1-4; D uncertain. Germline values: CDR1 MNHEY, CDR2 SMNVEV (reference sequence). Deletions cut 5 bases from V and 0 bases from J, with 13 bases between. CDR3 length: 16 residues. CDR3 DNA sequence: TGTGCCAGCAGTCCCCTACAGAGTTCAACTAATGAAAAACTGTTTTTT. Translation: CASSPLQSSTNEKLFF.

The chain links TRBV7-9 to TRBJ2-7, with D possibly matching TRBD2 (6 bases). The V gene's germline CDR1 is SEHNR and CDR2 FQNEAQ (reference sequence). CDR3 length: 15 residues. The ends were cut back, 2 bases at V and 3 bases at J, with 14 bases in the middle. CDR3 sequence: CASSLPGGGGYEQYF. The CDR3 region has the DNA TGTGCCAGCAGCTTACCTGGGGGAGGTGGCTACGAGCAGTACTTC.